This T cell receptor (beta chain) was recorded in a study of blood T cell repertoires in COVID-19. Study as a whole: The study drew acute and convalescent COVID-19 samples from the United States, Italy and Spain.

Authors' processing steps: Cell counts per sample came from amplifying reference gene primers. Some clones are missing from TCRdb's copy, which holds only in-frame ones; the method was immunoSEQ multiplex PCR. That table is the source of V, J and clone size, and D and trimming were worked out from the DNA. The repertoire holds around 190,000 clones, with about 83% as singletons. Participant age was about 18 to 95 years, and participants resided in fewer than 30 US areas. Participant-given clinical history determined each cohort assignment. The length of the CDR3 is 13 residues. V shed 7 bases and J shed 1 base, with 8 bases lying between them. Germline V CDR1 and CDR2: ENHRY, SYGVKD.

This rearrangement joins TRBV10-3 to TRBJ1-3, with a possible D match to TRBD1 (6 bases). This receptor was identified in a man in his forties with acute COVID-19. Sequencing was carried out using PBMCs or T cells enriched from blood (not recorded which). The CDR3 sequence is CAINTGSGNTIYF. The DNA of the CDR3 is TGTGCCATCAATACAGGGTCTGGAAACACCATATATTTT.